This TCR beta chain was sequenced in a study of blood T cell repertoires in COVID-19. This clone has only one observation. In the authors' workflow: Amplifying reference gene primers gave estimates of nucleated cell counts. Profiled with immunoSEQ multiplex PCR; TCRdb holds only in-frame clones, not every one. V, J and clone size are those of that table, while D and trimming were read from the DNA. Seen here are a few hundred thousand clones, approximately 86% observed once, and the top ten hold 2.5% to 3.5%. In germline, CDR1 is MNHEY, CDR2 SVGEGT. This CDR3 is built from 12 residues. The V end was cut by 0 bases, the J end by 10 bases, with 7 bases between.

This sequence was found in a woman aged 18 to 35 with acute or convalescent COVID-19. Sequenced sample: peripheral blood. This sequence joins TRBV6-2 or TRBV6-3 and TRBJ2-1; D ambiguous. This CDR3 is CASSYSRREQFF. CDR3 sequence (DNA): TGTGCCAGCAGTTACTCCCGGAGAGAGCAGTTCTTC.